This T cell receptor beta chain is from a study of T cell repertoires in cytomegalovirus infection. At the level of the study: Signatures in public TCR beta sequences pointed to both CMV infection and matching HLA type. Whole-study results and caveats: Cumulative public TCR beta family frequency identified CMV carriers with the relevant HLA. Dominant in the ex vivo response were TCR beta clonotypes restricted by HLA-C and specific for CMV.

CDR1 and CDR2 from the germline V gene are SQVTM and ANQGSEA. V was clipped by 4 bases and J by 2 bases, with 15 bases between them. The length of the CDR3 is 16 residues. This clonotype was seen a few times. Its antigen is not known. TCRdb recomputed calls from the reads with MiXCR, one row per CDR3 protein. The table lists hundreds of thousands of distinct CDR3 sequences, 20% to 30% of them singletons. The chain carries TRBV29-1 and TRBJ2-6, with D tentatively TRBD1 or TRBD2 (5 bases each). Sample: CD8+ T cells from PBMCs. This TCR derives from a human donor in good health (CMV status not recorded). Some clones in this sample may be carry-over from other donors' samples. CDR3 in amino acids: CSVGGWGGTGANVLTF. Written as DNA, the CDR3 is TGCAGCGTTGGGGGGTGGGGTGGGACTGGGGCCAACGTCCTGACTTTC.